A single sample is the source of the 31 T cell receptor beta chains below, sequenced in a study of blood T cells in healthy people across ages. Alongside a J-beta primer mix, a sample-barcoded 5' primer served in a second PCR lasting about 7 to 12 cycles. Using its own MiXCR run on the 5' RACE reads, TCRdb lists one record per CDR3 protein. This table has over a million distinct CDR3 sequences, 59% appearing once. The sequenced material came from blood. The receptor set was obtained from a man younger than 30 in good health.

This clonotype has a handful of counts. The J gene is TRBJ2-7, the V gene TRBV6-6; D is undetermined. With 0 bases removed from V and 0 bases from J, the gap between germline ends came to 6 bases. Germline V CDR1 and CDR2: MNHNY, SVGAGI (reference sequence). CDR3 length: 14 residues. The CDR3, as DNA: TGTGCCAGCAGTTACTCGTACACCTCCTACGAGCAGTACTTC. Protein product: CASSYSYTSYEQYF.

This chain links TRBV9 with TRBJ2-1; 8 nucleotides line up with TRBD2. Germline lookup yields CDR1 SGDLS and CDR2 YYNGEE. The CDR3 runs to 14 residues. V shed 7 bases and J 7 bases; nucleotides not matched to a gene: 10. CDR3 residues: CASPESGGTNEQFF. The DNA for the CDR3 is TGTGCCAGCCCGGAAAGCGGGGGTACGAATGAGCAGTTCTTC.

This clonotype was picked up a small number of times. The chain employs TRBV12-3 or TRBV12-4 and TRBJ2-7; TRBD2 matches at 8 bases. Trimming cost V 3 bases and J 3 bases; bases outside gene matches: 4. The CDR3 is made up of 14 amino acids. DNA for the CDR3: TGTGCCAGCAGTTTCGGGACTAGGCTCTACGAGCAGTACTTC. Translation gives CASSFGTRLYEQYF.

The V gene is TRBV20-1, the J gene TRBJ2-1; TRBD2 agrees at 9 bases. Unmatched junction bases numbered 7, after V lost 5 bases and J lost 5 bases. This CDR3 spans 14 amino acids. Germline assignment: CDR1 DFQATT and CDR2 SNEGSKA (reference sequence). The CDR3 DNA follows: TGCAGTGCTCAAATGACTAGCGGCGACAATGAGCAGTTCTTC. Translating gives CSAQMTSGDNEQFF.

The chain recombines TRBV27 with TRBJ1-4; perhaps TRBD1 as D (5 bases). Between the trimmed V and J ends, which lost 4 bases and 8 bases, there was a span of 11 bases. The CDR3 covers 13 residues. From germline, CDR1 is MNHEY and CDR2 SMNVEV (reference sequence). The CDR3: CASSSLRGEKLFF. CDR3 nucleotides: TGTGCCAGCAGTTCTCTCCGGGGGGAAAAACTGTTTTTT.

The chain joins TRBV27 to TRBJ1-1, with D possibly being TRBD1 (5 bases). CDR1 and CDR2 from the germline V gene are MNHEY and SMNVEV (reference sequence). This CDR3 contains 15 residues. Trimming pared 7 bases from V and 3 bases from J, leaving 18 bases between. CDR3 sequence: CASKWGGSSYTEAFF. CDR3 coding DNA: TGTGCCAGCAAGTGGGGGGGGAGTTCATACACTGAAGCTTTCTTT.

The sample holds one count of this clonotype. The CDR3 coding sequence is TGTGCCAGCAGCCTAGGGACTAGCGGGGGGGGCACGCAGTATTTT. Residues: CASSLGTSGGGTQYF. The genes are TRBV7-2 and TRBJ2-3; 16 bases align to TRBD2. The V and J ends lost 5 bases and 9 bases, in that order; junction bases with no gene match: 5. The CDR3 extends over 15 amino acids. CDR1 and CDR2 (germline): SGHTA, FQGNSA.

The CDR3 is CASSPPGPSGYEQYF. The CDR3 DNA reads as TGTGCCAGCAGCCCCCCCGGGCCTAGCGGCTACGAGCAGTACTTC. The chain carries TRBV4-2 and TRBJ2-7; 7 bases agree with TRBD2. Looked up from germline, CDR1 is LGHNA and CDR2 is YNFKEQ. Trimming cost V 4 bases and J 3 bases; bases outside gene matches: 9. The CDR3 contains 15 residues.

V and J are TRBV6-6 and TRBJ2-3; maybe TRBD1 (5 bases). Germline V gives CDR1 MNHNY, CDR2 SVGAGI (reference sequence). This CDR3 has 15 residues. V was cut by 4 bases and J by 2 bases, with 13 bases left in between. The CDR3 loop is CASSLRQTVTDTQYF. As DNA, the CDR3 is TGTGCCAGCAGTTTAAGACAGACTGTCACAGATACGCAGTATTTT.

This chain's CDR3 is CASSPMGGLQYF. In DNA, the CDR3 is TGTGCCAGCAGCCCCATGGGGGGCCTTCAGTACTTC. The chain is built from TRBV11-1 and TRBJ2-4; D tentatively reads TRBD1 or TRBD2 (6 bases each). The CDR3 sequence is 12 residues long. Trimming took 5 bases from V and 11 from J, leaving 13 bases between them. From germline, CDR1 is SGHAT and CDR2 FQDESV (reference sequence).

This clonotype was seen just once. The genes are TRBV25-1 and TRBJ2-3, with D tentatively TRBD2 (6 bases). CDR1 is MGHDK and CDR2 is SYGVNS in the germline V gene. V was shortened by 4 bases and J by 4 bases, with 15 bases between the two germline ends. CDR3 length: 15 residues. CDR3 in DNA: TGTGCCAGCAGTGGTCGACTAGGGGCGGCAGATACGCAGTATTTT. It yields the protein CASSGRLGAADTQYF.

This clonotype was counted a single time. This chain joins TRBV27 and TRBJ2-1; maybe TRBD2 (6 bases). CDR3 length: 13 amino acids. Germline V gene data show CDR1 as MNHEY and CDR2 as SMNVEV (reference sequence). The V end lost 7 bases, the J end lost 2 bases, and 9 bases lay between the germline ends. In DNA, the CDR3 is TGTGCCAGCAAGACTAGTCCCTACAATGAGCAGTTCTTC. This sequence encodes CASKTSPYNEQFF.

The chain's CDR3 is CASSQDRKTREFF. CDR3 nucleotide sequence: TGTGCCAGCAGCCAAGATCGCAAGACTAGGGAGTTCTTC. The chain couples TRBV3-1 to TRBJ2-1, with D perhaps TRBD2 (6 bases). The CDR3 has 13 residues. CDR1 and CDR2 (germline): LGHDT, YNNKEL (reference sequence). V lost 0 bases and J 14 bases, leaving 14 bases between the germline ends.

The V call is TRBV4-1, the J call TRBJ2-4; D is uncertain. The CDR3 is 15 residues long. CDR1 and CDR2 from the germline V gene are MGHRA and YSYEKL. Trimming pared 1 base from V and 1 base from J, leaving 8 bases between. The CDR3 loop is CASSQAPVAKNIQYF. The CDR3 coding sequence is TGCGCCAGCAGCCAAGCACCAGTGGCCAAAAACATTCAGTACTTC.

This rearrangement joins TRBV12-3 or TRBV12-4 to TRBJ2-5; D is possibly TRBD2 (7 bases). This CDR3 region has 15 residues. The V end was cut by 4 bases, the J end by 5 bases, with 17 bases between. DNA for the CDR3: TGTGCCAGCAGTTCGACGTGGGGGGGGGCGGAGACCCAGTACTTC. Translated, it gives CASSSTWGGAETQYF.

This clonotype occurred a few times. DNA for the CDR3: TGCAGCGTTGAAGGGGATCTACGCGGTACCCAGTACTTC. Translated: CSVEGDLRGTQYF. V usage is TRBV29-1 and J usage is TRBJ2-5, with D uncertain. This CDR3 spans 13 amino acids. V lost 1 base and J 8 bases, leaving 14 bases between the germline ends. Germline CDR1 and CDR2: SQVTM and ANQGSEA. The entire variable domain, with the rest obtained from reference TRBV29-1 and TRBJ2-5, is as follows: SAVISQKPSRDICQRGTSLTIQCQVDSQVTMMFWYRQQPGQSLTLIATANQGSEATYESGFVIDKFPISRPNLTFSTLTVSNMSPEDSSIYLCSVEGDLRGTQYFGPGTRLLVL.

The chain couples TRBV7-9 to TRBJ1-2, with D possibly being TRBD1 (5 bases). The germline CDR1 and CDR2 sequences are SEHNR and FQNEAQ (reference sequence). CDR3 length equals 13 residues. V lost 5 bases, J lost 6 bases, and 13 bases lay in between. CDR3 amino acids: CASSVSGKDGYTF. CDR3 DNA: TGTGCCAGCAGCGTCTCAGGGAAGGATGGCTACACCTTC.

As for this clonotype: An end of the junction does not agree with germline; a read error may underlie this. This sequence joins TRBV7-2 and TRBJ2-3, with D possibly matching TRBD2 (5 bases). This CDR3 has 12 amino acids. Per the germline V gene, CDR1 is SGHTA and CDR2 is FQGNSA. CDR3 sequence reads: CVSGWGTDTQYF. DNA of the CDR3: TGTGTCAGCGGATGGGGCACAGATACGCAGTATTTT.

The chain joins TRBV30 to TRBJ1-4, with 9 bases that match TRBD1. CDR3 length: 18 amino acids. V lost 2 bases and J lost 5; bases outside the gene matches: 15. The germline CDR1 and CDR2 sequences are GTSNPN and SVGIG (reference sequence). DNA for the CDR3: TGTGCCTGGAGTAGGCCGGGACAGGGAATAGGGCTAAATGAAAAACTGTTTTTT. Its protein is CAWSRPGQGIGLNEKLFF.

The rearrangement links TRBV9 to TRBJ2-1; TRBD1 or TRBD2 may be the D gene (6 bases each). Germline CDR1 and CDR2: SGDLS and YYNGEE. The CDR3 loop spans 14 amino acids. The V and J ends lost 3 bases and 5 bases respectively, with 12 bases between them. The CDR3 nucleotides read TGTGCCAGCAGCGAGGGGGGTGGCAACAATGAGCAGTTCTTC. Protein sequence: CASSEGGGNNEQFF.

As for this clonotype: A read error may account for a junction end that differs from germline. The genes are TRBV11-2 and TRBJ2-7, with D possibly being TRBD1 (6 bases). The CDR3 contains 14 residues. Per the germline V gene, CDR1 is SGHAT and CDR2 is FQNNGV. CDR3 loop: CACSWGHSGYEQYF. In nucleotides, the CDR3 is TGTGCCTGCAGCTGGGGACACTCCGGCTACGAGCAGTACTTC. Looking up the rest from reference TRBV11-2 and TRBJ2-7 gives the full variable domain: EAGVAQSPRYKIIEKRQSVAFWCNPISGHATLYWYQQILGQGPKLLIQFQNNGVVDDSQLPKDRFSAERLKGVDSTLKIQPAKLEDSAVYLCACSWGHSGYEQYFGPGTRLTVT.

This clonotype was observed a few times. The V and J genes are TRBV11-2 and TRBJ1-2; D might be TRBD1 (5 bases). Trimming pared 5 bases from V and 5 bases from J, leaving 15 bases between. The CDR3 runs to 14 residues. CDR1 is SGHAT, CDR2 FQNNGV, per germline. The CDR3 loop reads CASSPRRGLYGYTF. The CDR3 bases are TGTGCCAGCAGCCCTCGTCGGGGCCTATATGGCTACACCTTC.

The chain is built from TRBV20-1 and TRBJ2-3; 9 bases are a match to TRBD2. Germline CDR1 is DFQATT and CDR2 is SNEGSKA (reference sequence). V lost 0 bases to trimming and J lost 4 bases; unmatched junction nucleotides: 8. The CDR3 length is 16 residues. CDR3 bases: TGCAGTGCTAGAGATGAGCGGGGGGCGCCCCCAGATACGCAGTATTTT. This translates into CSARDERGAPPDTQYF.

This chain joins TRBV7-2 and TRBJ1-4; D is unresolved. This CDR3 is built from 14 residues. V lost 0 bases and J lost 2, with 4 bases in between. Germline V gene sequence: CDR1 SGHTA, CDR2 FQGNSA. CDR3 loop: CASSLAWTNEKLFF. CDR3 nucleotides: TGTGCCAGCAGCTTAGCGTGGACTAATGAAAAACTGTTTTTT.

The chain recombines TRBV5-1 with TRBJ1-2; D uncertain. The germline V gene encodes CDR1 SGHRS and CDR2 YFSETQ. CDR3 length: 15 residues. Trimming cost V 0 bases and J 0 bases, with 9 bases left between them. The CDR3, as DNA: TGCGCCAGCAGCTTGGCCAGGTGGCCTAACTATGGCTACACCTTC. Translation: CASSLARWPNYGYTF. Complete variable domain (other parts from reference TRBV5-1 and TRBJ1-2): KAGVTQTPRYLIKTRGQQVTLSCSPISGHRSVSWYQQTPGQGLQFLFEYFSETQRNKGNFPGRFSGRQFSNSRSEMNVSTLELGDSALYLCASSLARWPNYGYTFGSGTRLTVV.

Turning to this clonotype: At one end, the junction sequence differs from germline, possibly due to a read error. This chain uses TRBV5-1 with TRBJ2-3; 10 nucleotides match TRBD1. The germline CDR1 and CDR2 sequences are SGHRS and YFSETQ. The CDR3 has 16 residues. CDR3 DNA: TGCGCCAGCAGCCGGATCCGGGACAGGGGCACAGATGCGCAGTATTTT. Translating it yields CASSRIRDRGTDAQYF.

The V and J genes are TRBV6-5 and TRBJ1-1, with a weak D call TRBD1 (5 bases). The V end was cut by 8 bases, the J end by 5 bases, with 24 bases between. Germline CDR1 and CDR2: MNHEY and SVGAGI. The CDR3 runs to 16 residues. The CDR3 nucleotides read TGTGCCAGCCGATGGGGGGGAGGGAGGTTAAGAACTGAAGCTTTCTTT. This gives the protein CASRWGGGRLRTEAFF.

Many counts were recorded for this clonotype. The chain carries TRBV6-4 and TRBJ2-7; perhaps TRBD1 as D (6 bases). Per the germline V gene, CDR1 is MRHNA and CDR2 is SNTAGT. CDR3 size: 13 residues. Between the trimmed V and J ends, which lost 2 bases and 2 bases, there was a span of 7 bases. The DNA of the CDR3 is TGTGCCAGCAGTGACCGGGACACCTACGAGCAGTACTTC. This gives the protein CASSDRDTYEQYF.

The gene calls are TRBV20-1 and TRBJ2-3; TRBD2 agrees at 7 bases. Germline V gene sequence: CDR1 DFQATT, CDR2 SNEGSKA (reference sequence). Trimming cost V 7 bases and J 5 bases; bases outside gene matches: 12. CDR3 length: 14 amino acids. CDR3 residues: CSGILGGGRDTQYF. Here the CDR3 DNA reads TGCAGTGGTATTCTAGGCGGGGGAAGAGATACGCAGTATTTT.

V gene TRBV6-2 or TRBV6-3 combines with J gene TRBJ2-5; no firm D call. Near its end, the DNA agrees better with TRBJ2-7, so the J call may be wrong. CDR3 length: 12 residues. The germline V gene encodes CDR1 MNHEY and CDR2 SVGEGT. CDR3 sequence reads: CASSYMSYEQYF. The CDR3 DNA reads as TGTGCCAGCAGTTACATGAGTTACGAGCAGTACTTC.

The CDR3 reads CSAREFRTGRNEKLFF. In DNA, the CDR3 is TGCAGTGCTAGAGAGTTTCGGACGGGAAGAAATGAAAAACTGTTTTTT. The chain uses TRBV20-1 and TRBJ1-4; D not resolved. The CDR3 is 16 residues long. V was shortened by 0 bases and J by 5 bases, with 16 bases between the two germline ends. Germline V gene data show CDR1 as DFQATT and CDR2 as SNEGSKA (reference sequence).